This T cell receptor beta chain was captured by sequencing in a study of blood T cell repertoires in COVID-19. Whole-study context: Donors in the United States, Italy and Spain gave samples during acute or convalescent COVID-19.

Deletions cut 1 base from V and 7 bases from J, with 16 bases between. CDR1 GTSNPN and CDR2 SVGIG come from the germline V gene (reference sequence). The CDR3 is 14 amino acids. This clone was counted a few times. Sequencing was performed with immunoSEQ multiplex PCR; in TCRdb, only in-frame clones are kept and a portion is missing. Found here are around 250,000 clones, 70% to 90% of them singletons; the top ten hold around 2.2%. The V call is TRBV30, the J call TRBJ1-2; D perhaps matches TRBD1 (6 bases). The source of this sequence is a man younger than 40 who had recovered from COVID-19. Sequencing used peripheral blood. CDR3 sequence (DNA): TGTGCCTGGAGTGGAAAGGGGGAAATGAGTGGCTACACCTTC. It codes for CAWSGKGEMSGYTF.